The source of this T cell receptor (beta chain) is a study of CD8+CD57+ T cells in acquired aplastic anemia (dated by TCRdb to the late 2010s). As for the study more broadly: Extracted DNA from sorted CD4+ and CD8+ cells averaged about 2.9 ug, ranging from about 0.17 to 30 ug. An average of about 10 million reads for CD4+ cells and approximately 12 million reads for CD8+ cells was obtained from healthy donor samples. Findings and caveats that apply to the study as a whole: Between patients and healthy controls, no significant difference in CD8+ Simpson's diversity was found (P=0.060). Roughly 29 CD8+ CDR3 sequences were found to be shared between patients and controls, but these sequences appeared to be highly expressed in patients and within the immunodominant clones of the patients.

The study deep-sequenced TCR repertoires of sorted CD4+ and CD8+ blood T cells from severe aplastic anemia patients and healthy subjects. Ficoll-Paque density gradient centrifugation was used to isolate peripheral blood mononuclear cells. Before DNA extraction, CD4+ and CD8+ T cells were sorted by FACS or by magnetic beads. Unmatched junction bases come to 6, with V trimmed by 5 bases and J by 5 bases. Including the terminal cysteine and phenylalanine, the CDR3 comprises 15 residues. Just CDR3 DNA is preserved here, 45 bases in frame from base 1. According to the germline V gene (reference sequence), CDR1 reads SEHNR and CDR2 reads FQNEAQ. This clonotype has ten or more counts. No cognate antigen has been identified for it. No base-level quality is on record; no much larger clone is a single base apart. Genomic DNA was used as template for profiling of TCR beta VDJ combinations and CDR3 sequences. An Illumina HiSeq 2000 was the platform used for TCR repertoire sequencing. On the authors' methods: Repertoires were assessed using TRBV/TRBJ rearrangement plots, CDR3 size and DJ length profiles, and Simpson's diversity index. The most abundant DNA sequence in the deep sequencing data was taken as the immunodominant clone. CDR3 amino acid sequences were checked for sharing across subjects and were also compared against the VDJdb database and published repertoires. TCRdb's own reprocessing of the public reads used fastp at Q25 and MiXCR and kept productive beta chains. Entries are consolidated by CDR3 protein sequence, retaining the most common genes and DNA. The authors' filters were not applied to this entry. The sample data list 400,000 to 450,000 distinct CDR3 sequences, and 65% to 75% of these were observed just once. The ten largest account for under 4.5% of the sample.

The sequence joins TRBV7-9 to TRBJ2-5; TRBD1 matches 12 bases in the middle. The clonotype comes from a human donor in good health, serving as a control. Sequencing was done on a sample of sorted CD4+, CD8+, or CD8+CD57+ T cells (not recorded which) from PBMCs. The sequence in DNA is TGTGCCAGCAGCCAGGGACAGGGGGCAGGGGAGACCCAGTACTTC. This is translated as CASSQGQGAGETQYF.